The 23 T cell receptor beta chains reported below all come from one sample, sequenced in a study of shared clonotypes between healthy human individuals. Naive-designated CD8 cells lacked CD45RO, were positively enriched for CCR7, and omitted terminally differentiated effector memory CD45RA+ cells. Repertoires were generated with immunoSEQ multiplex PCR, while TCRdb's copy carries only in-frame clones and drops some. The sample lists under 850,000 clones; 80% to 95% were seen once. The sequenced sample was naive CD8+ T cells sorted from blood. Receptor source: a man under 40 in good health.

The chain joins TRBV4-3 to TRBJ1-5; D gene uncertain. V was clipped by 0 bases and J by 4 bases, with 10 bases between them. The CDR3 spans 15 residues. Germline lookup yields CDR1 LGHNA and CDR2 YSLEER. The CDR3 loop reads CASSQDITQNQPQHF. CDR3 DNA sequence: TGCGCCAGCAGCCAAGATATTACCCAAAATCAGCCCCAGCATTTT.

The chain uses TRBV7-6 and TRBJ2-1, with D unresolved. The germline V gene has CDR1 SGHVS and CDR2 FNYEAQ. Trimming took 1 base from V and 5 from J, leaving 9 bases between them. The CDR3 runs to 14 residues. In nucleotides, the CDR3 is TGTGCCAGCAGCTTAGAATCCGGGCACAATGAGCAGTTCTTC. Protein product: CASSLESGHNEQFF.

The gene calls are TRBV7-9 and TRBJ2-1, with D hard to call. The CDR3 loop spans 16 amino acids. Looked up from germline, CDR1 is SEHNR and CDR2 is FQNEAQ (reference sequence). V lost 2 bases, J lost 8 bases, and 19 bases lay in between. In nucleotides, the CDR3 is TGTGCCAGCAGCTTAATCTCTTGGTCAGGCCTGGATGAGCAGTTCTTC. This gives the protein CASSLISWSGLDEQFF.

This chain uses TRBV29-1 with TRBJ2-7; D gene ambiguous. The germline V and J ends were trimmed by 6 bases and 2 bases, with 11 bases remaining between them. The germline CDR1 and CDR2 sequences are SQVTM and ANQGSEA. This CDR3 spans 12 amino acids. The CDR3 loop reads CSVLIGTYEQYF. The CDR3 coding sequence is TGCAGCGTCTTAATAGGGACCTACGAGCAGTACTTC.

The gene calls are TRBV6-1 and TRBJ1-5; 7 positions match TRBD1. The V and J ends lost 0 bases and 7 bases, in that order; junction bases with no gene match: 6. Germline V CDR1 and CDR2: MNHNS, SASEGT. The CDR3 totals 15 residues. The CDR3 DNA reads TGTGCCAGCAGTGAAGCGTACTACAGGGGCCAGCCCCAGCATTTT. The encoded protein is CASSEAYYRGQPQHF.

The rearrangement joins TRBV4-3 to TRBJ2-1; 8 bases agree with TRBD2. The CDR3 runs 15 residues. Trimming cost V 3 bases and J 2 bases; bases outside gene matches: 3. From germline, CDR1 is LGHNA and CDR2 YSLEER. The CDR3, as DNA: TGCGCCAGCAGCCACAGCGGGGGTCCCTACAATGAGCAGTTCTTC. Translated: CASSHSGGPYNEQFF.

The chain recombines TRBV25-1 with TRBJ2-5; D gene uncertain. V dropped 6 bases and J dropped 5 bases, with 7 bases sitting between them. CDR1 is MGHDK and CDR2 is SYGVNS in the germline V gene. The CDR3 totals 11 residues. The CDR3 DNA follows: TGTGCCAGCAGGGTAGGGGAGACCCAGTACTTC. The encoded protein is CASRVGETQYF.

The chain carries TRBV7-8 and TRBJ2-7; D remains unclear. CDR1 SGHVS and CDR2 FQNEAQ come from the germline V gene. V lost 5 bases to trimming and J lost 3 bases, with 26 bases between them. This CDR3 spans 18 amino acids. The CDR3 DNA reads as TGTGCCAGCAGCGTACCCTCGGCTGACACCCTCAGCATCTACGAGCAGTACTTC. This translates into CASSVPSADTLSIYEQYF.

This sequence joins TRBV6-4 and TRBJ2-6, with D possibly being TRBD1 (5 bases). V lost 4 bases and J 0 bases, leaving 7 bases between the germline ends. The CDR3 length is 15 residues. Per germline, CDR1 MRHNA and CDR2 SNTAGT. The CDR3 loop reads CASSGDSSGANVLTF. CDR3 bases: TGTGCCAGCAGTGGCGACAGCTCTGGGGCCAACGTCCTGACTTTC.

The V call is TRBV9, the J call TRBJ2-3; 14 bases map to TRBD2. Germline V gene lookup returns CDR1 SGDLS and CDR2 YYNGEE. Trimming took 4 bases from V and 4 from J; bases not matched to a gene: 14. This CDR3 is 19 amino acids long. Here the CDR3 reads CASSTIPTGTSGGSDTQYF. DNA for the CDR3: TGTGCCAGCAGCACCATTCCCACCGGGACTAGCGGGGGTTCAGATACGCAGTATTTT.

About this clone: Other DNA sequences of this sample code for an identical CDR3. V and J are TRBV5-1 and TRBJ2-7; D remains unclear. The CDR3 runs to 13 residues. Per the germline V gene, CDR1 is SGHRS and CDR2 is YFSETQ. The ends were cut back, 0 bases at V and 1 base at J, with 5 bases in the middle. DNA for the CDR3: TGCGCCAGCAGCTTGGCCGCATCCTACGAGCAGTACTTC. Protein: CASSLAASYEQYF.

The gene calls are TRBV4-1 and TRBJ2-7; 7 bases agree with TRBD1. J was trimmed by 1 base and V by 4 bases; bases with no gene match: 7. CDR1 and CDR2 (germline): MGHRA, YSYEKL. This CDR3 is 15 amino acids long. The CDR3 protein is CASSPLGQLSYEQYF. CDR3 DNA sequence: TGCGCCAGCAGCCCCTTGGGACAGCTTTCCTACGAGCAGTACTTC.

This CDR3 reads CATRAGTGGYEQYF. DNA of the CDR3: TGTGCCACCAGGGCCGGGACAGGGGGCTACGAGCAGTACTTC. V usage is TRBV7-9 and J usage is TRBJ2-7; 11 nucleotides align to TRBD1. The length of the CDR3 is 14 residues. V dropped 10 bases and J dropped 3; count of bases not matched to a gene: 8. Germline V CDR1 and CDR2: SEHNR, FQNEAQ (reference sequence).

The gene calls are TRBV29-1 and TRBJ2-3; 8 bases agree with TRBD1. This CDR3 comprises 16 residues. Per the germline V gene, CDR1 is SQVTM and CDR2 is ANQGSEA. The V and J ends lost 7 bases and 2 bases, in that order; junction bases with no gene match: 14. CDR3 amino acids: CSARGTGTGATDTQYF. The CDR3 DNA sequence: TGCAGCGCAAGGGGTACCGGGACAGGCGCCACAGATACGCAGTATTTT.

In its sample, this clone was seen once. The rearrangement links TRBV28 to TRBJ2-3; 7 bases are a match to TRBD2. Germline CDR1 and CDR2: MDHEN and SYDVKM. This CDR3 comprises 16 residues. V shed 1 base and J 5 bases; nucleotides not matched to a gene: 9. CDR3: CASSLYQRDRRDTQYF. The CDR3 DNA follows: TGTGCCAGCAGTTTATACCAGCGGGATCGTAGAGATACGCAGTATTTT.

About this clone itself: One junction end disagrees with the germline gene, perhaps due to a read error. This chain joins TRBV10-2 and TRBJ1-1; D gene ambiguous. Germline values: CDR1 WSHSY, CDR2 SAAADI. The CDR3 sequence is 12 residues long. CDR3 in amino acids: CASRDLNIEAFF. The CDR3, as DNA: TGCGCCAGCAGGGACTTGAACATTGAAGCTTTCTTT.

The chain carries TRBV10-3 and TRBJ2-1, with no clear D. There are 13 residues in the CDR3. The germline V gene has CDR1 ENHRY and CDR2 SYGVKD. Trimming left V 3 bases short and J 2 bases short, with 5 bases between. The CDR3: CAISDPTYNEQFF. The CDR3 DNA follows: TGTGCCATCAGTGACCCGACCTACAATGAGCAGTTCTTC.

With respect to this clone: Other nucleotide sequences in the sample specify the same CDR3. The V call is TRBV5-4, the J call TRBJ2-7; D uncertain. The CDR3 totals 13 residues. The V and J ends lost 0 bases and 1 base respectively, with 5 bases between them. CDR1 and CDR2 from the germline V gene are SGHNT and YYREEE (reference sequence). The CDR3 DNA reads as TGTGCCAGCAGCTTGGATCTGTCCTACGAGCAGTACTTC. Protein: CASSLDLSYEQYF.

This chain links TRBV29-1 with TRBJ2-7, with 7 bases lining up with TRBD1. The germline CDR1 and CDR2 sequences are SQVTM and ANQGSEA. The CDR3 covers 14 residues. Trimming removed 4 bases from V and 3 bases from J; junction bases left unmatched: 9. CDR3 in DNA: TGCAGCGTTGCCCCTTTCCCAGGGGGCTACGAGCAGTACTTC. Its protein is CSVAPFPGGYEQYF.

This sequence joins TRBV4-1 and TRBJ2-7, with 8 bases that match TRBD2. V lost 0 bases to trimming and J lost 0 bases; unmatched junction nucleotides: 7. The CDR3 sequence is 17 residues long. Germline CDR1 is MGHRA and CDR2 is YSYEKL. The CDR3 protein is CASSQDASGFSSYEQYF. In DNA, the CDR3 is TGCGCCAGCAGCCAAGATGCTAGCGGGTTTAGCTCCTACGAGCAGTACTTC.

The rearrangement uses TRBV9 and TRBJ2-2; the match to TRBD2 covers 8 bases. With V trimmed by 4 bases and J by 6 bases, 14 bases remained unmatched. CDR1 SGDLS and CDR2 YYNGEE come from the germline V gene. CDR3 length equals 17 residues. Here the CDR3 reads CASSPPGRAGVSGELFF. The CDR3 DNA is TGTGCCAGCAGCCCGCCGGGGAGAGCGGGAGTCTCCGGGGAGCTGTTTTTT.

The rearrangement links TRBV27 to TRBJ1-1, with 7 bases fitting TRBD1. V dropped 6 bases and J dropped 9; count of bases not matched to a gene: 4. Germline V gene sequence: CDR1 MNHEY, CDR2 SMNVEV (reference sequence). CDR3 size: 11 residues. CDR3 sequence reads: CASSPGGKAFF. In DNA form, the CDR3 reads TGTGCCAGCAGCCCAGGGGGGAAAGCTTTCTTT.

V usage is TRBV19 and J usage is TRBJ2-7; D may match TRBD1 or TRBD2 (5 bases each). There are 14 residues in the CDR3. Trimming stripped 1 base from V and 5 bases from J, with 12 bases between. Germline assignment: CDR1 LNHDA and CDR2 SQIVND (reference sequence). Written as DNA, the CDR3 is TGTGCCAGTAGTATAGTTCCAGGGACCCACGAGCAGTACTTC. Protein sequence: CASSIVPGTHEQYF.